The clone carrying this T cell receptor beta chain was counted only a few times. The antigen is undetermined. This sample stems from a study of identical twins. Overall study findings and caveats: Fewer insertions characterized abundant cord blood beta clonotypes, whereas memory repertoires showed none.

MiXCR, applied by TCRdb to the 5' RACE reads, yields one record per CDR3 protein. Among 600,000 to 850,000 distinct CDR3 sequences listed, 18% were seen once. These same data were also listed under a study on T cells expressing NK-cell markers.

This sequence was found in a woman aged 18-29 years in good health. Material for sequencing was PBMCs.

In DNA, the CDR3 is TGCAGCGACCAACGCGCGGGCGGGAGAGAGACCCAGTACTTC. Its protein is CSDQRAGGRETQYF. The rearrangement uses TRBV29-1 and TRBJ2-5, with 7 positions matching TRBD2. With V trimmed by 7 bases and J by 4 bases, 12 bases remained unmatched. Germline values: CDR1 SQVTM, CDR2 ANQGSEA. CDR3 length: 14 amino acids.